This TCR beta chain was identified in a study of Graves' ophthalmopathy and Graves' hyperthyroidism. The CDR3 is made up of 15 amino acids. Trimming cost V 0 bases and J 3 bases, with 9 bases left between them. The TCR beta CDR3 regions underwent amplification from RNA transcripts. The first-round RT-PCR employed HTBI primers together with the Qiagen OneStep RT-PCR kit. A multiplex PCR was then performed as the second round. TCRdb re-derived calls from the multiplex PCR reads in MiXCR, one entry per CDR3 protein. The repertoire includes about 220,000 distinct CDR3 sequences, 20% to 25% of them detected once, and under 55% sits in the top ten. Each diagnosis was determined on the basis of clinical symptoms, serum thyroxine, TRAb, thyroid ultrasound and orbital computed tomography. PBMCs came from roughly 9.2 ml of fresh peripheral blood.

Material: peripheral blood. This receptor was taken from a woman between 45 and 65 years old with Graves' ophthalmopathy. V is TRBV12-3 or TRBV12-4 and J is TRBJ1-5, with D unclear. The CDR3, as DNA: TGTGCCAGCAGTTTAGCAGTGAGGACCAATCAGCCCCAGCATTTT. It translates to CASSLAVRTNQPQHF.